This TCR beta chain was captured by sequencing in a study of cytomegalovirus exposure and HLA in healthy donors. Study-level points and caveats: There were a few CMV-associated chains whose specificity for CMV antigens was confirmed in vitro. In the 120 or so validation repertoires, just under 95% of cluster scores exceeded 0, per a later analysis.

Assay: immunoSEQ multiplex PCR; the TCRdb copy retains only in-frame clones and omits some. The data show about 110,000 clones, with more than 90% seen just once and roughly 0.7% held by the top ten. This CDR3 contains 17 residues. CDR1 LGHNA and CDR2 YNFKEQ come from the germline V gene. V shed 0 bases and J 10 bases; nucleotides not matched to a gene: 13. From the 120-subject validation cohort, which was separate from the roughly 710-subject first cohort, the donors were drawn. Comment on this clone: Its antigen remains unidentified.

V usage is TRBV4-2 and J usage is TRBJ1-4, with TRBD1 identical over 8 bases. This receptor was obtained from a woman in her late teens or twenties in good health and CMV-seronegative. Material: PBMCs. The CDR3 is CASSQETPQGVGGKLFF. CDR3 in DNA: TGTGCCAGCAGCCAAGAAACCCCACAGGGGGTCGGGGGAAAACTGTTTTTT.